This T cell receptor beta chain was retrieved from a study of CD8+ T cells in alopecia areata. The wider study: Severity scores in treated patients reflected the percentage of scalp affected.

The treatment is: oral pan-JAK inhibitor, 5-10 mg twice daily. The CDR3 sequence is 13 residues long. Germline V gene sequence: CDR1 MDHEN, CDR2 SYDVKM. Trimming removed 8 bases at V and 5 bases at J, with 12 bases between. This clone was picked up a small number of times. Its target is unknown. Notes on the study in general: Scalp sample data also include resident alphabeta T cells from normal skin. Researchers report lesional scalp, most notably alopecia totalis/universalis, outstripped normal scalp in clonality.

RNA extraction and reverse transcription yielded cDNA as sequencing template. The protocol was immunoSEQ multiplex PCR, while the TCRdb copy is restricted to in-frame clones and leaves out a portion. The table has approximately 200,000 clones, more than 55% seen once. This clonotype originated in a human donor with alopecia areata. The genes are TRBV28 and TRBJ1-4, with D possibly TRBD1 on 6 matching bases. The specimen comprised CD4+ T cells sorted from blood, sampled at week 4, from a patient treated with tofacitinib. The CDR3 loop reads CASLDRLNEKLFF. The CDR3 region has the DNA TGTGCCAGCCTGGACAGACTAAATGAAAAACTGTTTTTT.